Presented here are 14 T cell receptor beta chains from one specimen sequenced in a study of shared clonotypes between healthy human individuals. Method: immunoSEQ multiplex PCR; TCRdb's copy keeps in-frame clones and lacks some. The table has around 720,000 clones, 73% seen once; the top ten hold 1.5% to 2%. The specimen sequenced was memory CD4+ T cells sorted from blood. The subset was: CD45RA-negative fraction. The receptor set was obtained from a woman in her 30s in good health.

V and J are TRBV23-1 and TRBJ2-1; 8 bases fit TRBD2. TRBV23-1 is recorded as an ORF, its role being uncertain. Unmatched junction bases numbered 6, after V lost 4 bases and J lost 7 bases. This CDR3 comprises 14 residues. CDR3: CASSLELAANEQFF. The DNA of the CDR3 is TGCGCCAGCAGTCTTGAACTAGCGGCTAATGAGCAGTTCTTC.

V gene TRBV7-6 combines with J gene TRBJ2-7, with 7 positions matching TRBD2. The CDR3 length is 14 residues. J lost 1 base, V lost 5 bases, and 5 bases had no gene match. Germline V gives CDR1 SGHVS, CDR2 FNYEAQ. The CDR3 sequence is CASSPRGGSYEQYF. The CDR3 coding sequence is TGTGCCAGCAGCCCCCGCGGGGGATCCTACGAGCAGTACTTC. Supplemented by reference TRBV7-6 and TRBJ2-7, the full variable domain reads GAGVSQSPRYKVTKRGQDVALRCDPISGHVSLYWYRQALGQGPEFLTYFNYEAQQDKSGLPNDRFSAERPEGSISTLTIQRTEQRDSAMYRCASSPRGGSYEQYFGPGTRLTVT.

The CDR3 protein is CASSLTGPFNEQFF. CDR3 in DNA: TGTGCCAGCAGCCTGACCGGTCCCTTTAATGAGCAGTTCTTC. V gene TRBV11-2 combines with J gene TRBJ2-1; D remains unclear. The CDR3 loop spans 14 amino acids. CDR1 is SGHAT and CDR2 is FQNNGV in the germline V gene. Trimming took 5 bases from V and 7 from J, leaving 15 bases between them.

The chain employs TRBV10-3 and TRBJ2-7; 11 positions match TRBD1. The germline gives CDR1 ENHRY, CDR2 SYGVKD. This CDR3 comprises 14 residues. V trimming: 11 bases; J trimming: 5 bases; junction bases outside the gene matches: 11. The CDR3 here is CAVGRGDRGDEQYF. The CDR3 bases are TGTGCCGTCGGCAGGGGGGACAGGGGGGACGAGCAGTACTTC.

The sample holds a few counts of this clone. The chain couples TRBV14 to TRBJ2-7; D is unclear. The CDR3 is made up of 13 amino acids. From germline, CDR1 is SGHDN and CDR2 FVKESK. With 0 bases removed from V and 6 bases from J, the gap between germline ends came to 9 bases. The CDR3 sequence: CASSQDRKGEQYF. The CDR3 nucleotides are TGTGCCAGCAGCCAAGATCGAAAGGGCGAGCAGTACTTC.

Only a few counts were recorded for this clone. The chain is built from TRBV5-1 and TRBJ1-2, with D tentatively TRBD1 (6 bases). Germline CDR1 is SGHRS and CDR2 is YFSETQ. The CDR3 loop spans 16 amino acids. V dropped 6 bases and J dropped 1 base, with 19 bases sitting between them. In DNA, the CDR3 is TGCGCCAGCACCCCGGGACAAGGACCTCTTAACTATGGCTACACCTTC. Amino acids: CASTPGQGPLNYGYTF. Full variable domain (rest looked up from reference TRBV5-1 and TRBJ1-2): KAGVTQTPRYLIKTRGQQVTLSCSPISGHRSVSWYQQTPGQGLQFLFEYFSETQRNKGNFPGRFSGRQFSNSRSEMNVSTLELGDSALYLCASTPGQGPLNYGYTFGSGTRLTVV.

This clone was counted once. Here the CDR3 reads CASRAQGHTDTQYF. The CDR3 DNA reads as TGTGCCAGCAGGGCCCAGGGGCACACAGATACGCAGTATTTT. The chain joins TRBV6-1 to TRBJ2-3; the D gene is possibly TRBD1 (6 bases). Germline V lookup: CDR1 MNHNS, CDR2 SASEGT. Trimming shortened V by 6 bases and J by 2 bases, and 12 bases separated the two germline ends. This CDR3 has 14 residues.

This clone was counted many times. This chain connects TRBV6-1 to TRBJ2-7; D uncertain. Germline lookup yields CDR1 MNHNS and CDR2 SASEGT. V lost 2 bases, J lost 0 bases, and 11 bases lay in between. CDR3 length equals 15 residues. The CDR3 protein is CASSEKTASSYEQYF. The CDR3 DNA follows: TGTGCCAGCAGTGAAAAAACAGCGAGCTCCTACGAGCAGTACTTC.

CDR3 nucleotides: TGTGCCAGCAGCTTAGCCCCCGGGGATGGTACGCAGTATTTT. Amino acid sequence: CASSLAPGDGTQYF. The rearrangement uses TRBV7-7 and TRBJ2-3, with D possibly matching TRBD2 (5 bases). Germline CDR1 SSHAT, CDR2 FNYEAQ (reference sequence). This CDR3 contains 14 residues. V was trimmed by 0 bases and J by 8 bases, leaving 12 bases between them.

The chain couples TRBV2 to TRBJ2-7; 8 positions agree with TRBD2. J gave up 1 base and V 3 bases, and 5 bases lay outside the gene matches. The germline V gene has CDR1 SNHLY and CDR2 FYNNEI. The CDR3 loop spans 15 amino acids. The CDR3 loop is CASSDRVAGSYEQYF. The CDR3 nucleotides read TGTGCCAGCAGTGATAGGGTAGCGGGATCCTACGAGCAGTACTTC.

The chain links TRBV28 to TRBJ1-5; 11 bases are shared with TRBD1. CDR1 is MDHEN and CDR2 is SYDVKM in the germline V gene. The CDR3 covers 17 residues. Germline trimming cut 4 bases from V and 6 bases from J; bases unmatched to any gene: 11. This CDR3 reads CASSYPGTGGFRQPQHF. Here the CDR3 DNA reads TGTGCCAGCAGTTACCCCGGGACAGGGGGGTTTCGTCAGCCCCAGCATTTT.

The rearrangement uses TRBV6-6 and TRBJ2-2; D remains ambiguous. The CDR3 length is 16 residues. The germline gives CDR1 MNHNY, CDR2 SVGAGI (reference sequence). Trimming pared 0 bases from V and 0 bases from J, leaving 8 bases between. The CDR3, as DNA: TGTGCCAGCAGTTACTCGAGAGTTGCGAACACCGGGGAGCTGTTTTTT. This codes for CASSYSRVANTGELFF.

The rearrangement uses TRBV2 and TRBJ2-1; D call uncertain. Germline CDR1 and CDR2: SNHLY and FYNNEI. Trimming took off 8 bases at V and 1 base at J, with 9 bases between the two ends. CDR3 size: 13 residues. The CDR3 bases are TGTGCCAGCTCTTGGGAATCCTACAATGAGCAGTTCTTC. Amino acid sequence: CASSWESYNEQFF.

The rearrangement uses TRBV14 and TRBJ2-6; maybe TRBD1 (5 bases). Germline V lookup: CDR1 SGHDN, CDR2 FVKESK. The CDR3 sequence is 18 residues long. V was cut by 7 bases and J by 2 bases, with 21 bases left in between. This chain's CDR3 is CASNPGRARGAGANVLTF. The CDR3 DNA reads as TGTGCCAGCAACCCCGGAAGGGCAAGGGGTGCTGGGGCCAACGTCCTGACTTTC.